These 12 T cell receptor beta chains were all obtained from the same sample, sequenced in a study of T-cell memory formation after mild COVID-19. TCRdb re-called the 5' RACE reads with MiXCR, one entry per CDR3 protein. The data show 380,000 or so distinct CDR3 sequences, about an eighth seen once. Sequencing used PBMCs or a T cell subset sorted from them (not recorded which). Source of these receptors: a man in his late teens or twenties who had mild COVID-19 (a few samples of this study predate the infection). Cell type and time point are not known.

The V gene is TRBV7-9, the J gene TRBJ1-5; D is undetermined. CDR3 length: 13 amino acids. V was pared by 5 bases and J by 5 bases, with 10 bases between. Germline V gene data show CDR1 as SEHNR and CDR2 as FQNEAQ (reference sequence). CDR3 nucleotide sequence: TGTGCCAGCAGCAGGACTGAGTATCAGCCCCAGCATTTT. This sequence encodes CASSRTEYQPQHF.

This chain links TRBV12-3 or TRBV12-4 with TRBJ1-5, with no clear D. This CDR3 is 15 amino acids long. V was cut by 5 bases and J by 0 bases, with 11 bases left in between. This chain's CDR3 is CASSPLGHSNQPQHF. The DNA for the CDR3 is TGTGCCAGCAGTCCCCTAGGCCATAGCAATCAGCCCCAGCATTTT.

This clonotype was detected only a few times. The chain uses TRBV7-9 and TRBJ2-3; D is tentatively TRBD1 or TRBD2 (6 bases each). V lost 1 base, J lost 1 base, and 12 bases lay in between. CDR1 is SEHNR, CDR2 FQNEAQ, per germline (reference sequence). This CDR3 comprises 16 residues. The chain's CDR3 is CASSLDGGHGTDTQYF. The CDR3 region has the DNA TGTGCCAGCAGCTTAGATGGGGGGCATGGCACAGATACGCAGTATTTT.

This clonotype was counted many times. The chain is built from TRBV5-5 and TRBJ2-7; D ambiguous. V was trimmed by 1 base and J by 7 bases, leaving 12 bases between them. The length of the CDR3 is 13 residues. Germline V gene data show CDR1 as SGHKS and CDR2 as YYEKEE (reference sequence). DNA of the CDR3: TGTGCCAGCAGCTTGCTGACGGATGGAGAGCAGTACGTC. This sequence encodes CASSLLTDGEQYV.

The chain couples TRBV27 to TRBJ1-2, with TRBD1 matching over 9 bases. The CDR3 contains 14 residues. The germline V gene has CDR1 MNHEY and CDR2 SMNVEV (reference sequence). Trimming took 5 bases from V and 4 from J; bases not matched to a gene: 5. The CDR3: CASSRDRATYGYTF. The CDR3 region has the DNA TGTGCCAGCAGTAGGGACAGGGCCACCTATGGCTACACCTTC.

The V and J genes are TRBV9 and TRBJ1-5; the D is unclear. CDR1 is SGDLS and CDR2 is YYNGEE in the germline V gene. The CDR3 length is 14 residues. Trimming pared 3 bases from V and 4 bases from J, leaving 11 bases between. The DNA of the CDR3 is TGTGCCAGCAGCGCAAGTCGGACGAATCAGCCCCAGCATTTT. Encoded protein: CASSASRTNQPQHF.

This clonotype occurred a few times. This rearrangement joins TRBV7-9 to TRBJ1-1; D is unclear. Trimming removed 7 bases at V and 10 bases at J, with 16 bases between. Per the germline V gene, CDR1 is SEHNR and CDR2 is FQNEAQ (reference sequence). The CDR3 runs 12 residues. The CDR3, as DNA: TGTGCCAGCACTCCTGGGAGGGAGGGAGCTTTCTTT. Its protein product is CASTPGREGAFF.

Only a few counts were recorded for this clonotype. This chain joins TRBV7-2 and TRBJ2-1, with 12 bases matching TRBD2. Germline-derived CDR1 and CDR2 are SGHTA and FQGNSA. The CDR3 runs to 17 residues. The V and J ends lost 0 bases and 2 bases, in that order; junction bases with no gene match: 2. CDR3 sequence (DNA): TGTGCCAGCAGCTTAGCCACTAGCGGGGGGCCCTACAATGAGCAGTTCTTC. Its protein is CASSLATSGGPYNEQFF.

The sample holds a few counts of this clonotype. The chain joins TRBV15 to TRBJ2-7; D remains ambiguous. The CDR3 length is 12 residues. V lost 1 base, J lost 2 bases, and 3 bases lay in between. From germline, CDR1 is LNHNV and CDR2 YYDKDF (reference sequence). DNA of the CDR3: TGTGCCACCAGCAGAGGGGCCTACGAGCAGTACTTC. Protein: CATSRGAYEQYF.

The sample holds a few counts of this clonotype. This chain uses TRBV5-1 with TRBJ1-1; D gene unclear. This CDR3 spans 14 amino acids. Between the trimmed V and J ends, which lost 1 base and 5 bases, there was a span of 12 bases. Per the germline V gene, CDR1 is SGHRS and CDR2 is YFSETQ. CDR3 sequence reads: CASSLLTPRTEAFF. DNA for the CDR3: TGCGCCAGCAGCTTGTTAACTCCGAGAACTGAAGCTTTCTTT.

This clonotype was observed at least ten times. The rearrangement uses TRBV4-2 and TRBJ1-4, with 9 positions matching TRBD1. The germline gives CDR1 LGHNA, CDR2 YNFKEQ. This CDR3 spans 15 amino acids. After removal of 5 bases from V and 3 bases from J, the junction contained 4 bases not matched to a gene. The CDR3 nucleotides are TGTGCCAGCAGCTCTCGGACAGGGGCTAATGAAAAACTGTTTTTT. Residues: CASSSRTGANEKLFF.

This clonotype has just a few counts. This chain links TRBV20-1 with TRBJ1-1; 9 bases are shared with TRBD1. CDR1 and CDR2 (germline): DFQATT, SNEGSKA (reference sequence). This CDR3 region has 14 residues. J lost 11 bases, V lost 5 bases, and 15 bases had no gene match. For the CDR3, the DNA is TGCAGTGCTCCAACTGCAGGACAGGGGAAAGAGGCTTTCTTT. Protein product: CSAPTAGQGKEAFF.